This TCR beta chain was profiled in a study of regulatory T cells in long-lasting Graves disease (dated by TCRdb to about 2021). The study in broad terms: Patients with newly diagnosed Graves' disease had been on antithyroid drugs for under 3 months. Persistent Graves' disease patients were compared with newly diagnosed Graves' disease patients by peripheral blood TCR sequencing and RNA sequencing. The study was conducted in China and was registered as a clinical trial. A total of about 35 samples underwent TCR sequencing, from roughly 13 patients with persistent Graves' disease and some 20 patients with newly diagnosed Graves' disease.

The time point label on this specimen signifies: newly diagnosed GD, antithyroid drugs for less than 3 months. For both TCR sequencing and RNA sequencing, RNA was extracted from PBMCs using TRIzol. The diagnosis of Graves' disease was made according to American Thyroid Association guidelines. The patients came from an endocrinology department in Xi'an, China. Each patient gave approximately 10 milliliters of peripheral blood, collected in an EDTA anticoagulant tube. Ficoll Paque Plus density gradient separation was used to isolate PBMCs, and no further T cell sorting was performed. An Agilent 2100 Bioanalyzer and agarose gel were used to check RNA quality, and a NanoDrop 2000 was used to measure RNA concentration. The V and J ends are trimmed by 7 bases and 6 bases, leaving 19 bases between them. Spanning cysteine to phenylalanine, the CDR3 consists of 14 amino acids. Only the CDR3 region is kept as DNA, spanning 42 bases read in frame from base 1. CDR1 and CDR2, per the germline V gene, are MDHEN and SYDVKM.

Summary of the overall study and its limitations: Patients with persistent disease shared more public clonotypes (approximately 2,500) than newly diagnosed patients did (about 1,000). Sequencing and analysis were limited to the TCR beta chain. Peripheral blood alone was examined, since thyroid tissue, which constituted the primary lesion, could not be accessed. TRBV28, TRBJ1-2 and TRBJ2-5 were preferentially used in persistent disease, while TRBV20-1 and TRBJ2-1 were favored in newly diagnosed disease. As a limitation, the authors acknowledged that the small sample size may reduce accuracy. Persistent Graves' disease patients showed lower TCR Shannon entropy and fewer highly expanded clones than newly diagnosed patients, suggesting clonal expansion.

The library was produced with multiplex PCR. The instrument was an Illumina HiSeq 4000. iRepertoire HTBI primers and Arm-PCR amplification of CDR3 regions were used to construct TCR beta libraries. PCR products were gel purified before sequencing. As for the authors' bioinformatics: A total of roughly 65 TRBV and some 15 TRBJ segments were identified across samples and were used for gene usage analysis of CDR3 amino acid clonotypes. COPE and FqMerger were used to merge filtered high-quality paired reads into contigs. BLAST was used to align contigs to IMGT TRBV, TRBD and TRBJ reference genes, and CDR3 was defined according to IMGT. Clonotypes above 0.1% frequency were classified as highly expanded clones. Shannon entropy served as the measure of repertoire diversity, while the Gini coefficient captured V-J evenness. A clonotype found in more than one individual was treated as public. TCRdb applied fastp at Q25 and MiXCR to the public reads, then kept only in-frame beta chains. Each entry is one CDR3 protein sequence, shown with its most common DNA and genes. In this record, the V and J calls reflect TCRdb's handling and not the investigators' own analysis. Present in this sample are hundreds of thousands of distinct CDR3 sequences, roughly 15% of which were seen just once. 18% of the sample is held by the ten biggest clonotypes.

In its sample, this clonotype was seen many times. The antigen it recognizes is unknown. Base qualities are not at hand, and no much larger clone is one base apart. This sample also appeared in a second study, on T cells in Graves' hyperthyroidism and ophthalmopathy. Taken from the second paper: A patient counted as having stable Graves' hyperthyroidism if no progression to ophthalmopathy occurred over 18 months of follow-up. Hyperthyroidism patients were newly diagnosed, with disease duration under 2 months, and aged 18 to 65 years. Exclusion was applied to patients with uncontrolled infections, other autoimmune diseases, pregnancy or lactation. Diagnoses were based on clinical symptoms, serum thyroxine and TRAb, thyroid ultrasound and orbital computed tomography. The TCR CDR3 was subjected to a first round of RT-PCR using the HTBI primer set and the Qiagen OneStep RT-PCR kit. Blood samples also contained most of the expanded thyroid clonotypes (frequency above 0.001), which suggests that blood repertoires may reflect thyroid immune responses. In cross-validation, a model built on a 13 V-J signature told ophthalmopathy apart from stable hyperthyroidism with about 90% sensitivity and roughly 81% specificity, and in testing the same model reached 80%/75%. In validation, the model predicted progression to ophthalmopathy a median of roughly 6.1 months before onset, with over 60% sensitivity and 72.22% specificity. TCR V-J signatures able to tell the groups apart were searched for in a discovery cohort of 95 to 100 patients, of whom roughly 42 had Graves' ophthalmopathy and 55 to 60 had stable Graves' hyperthyroidism. Prospective prediction of ophthalmopathy was tested in an independent validation cohort consisting of 18 to 20 hyperthyroidism patients and approximately 16 patients who later progressed to ophthalmopathy. For training and testing, the roughly 93 patients in the discovery cohort were randomly divided in a 7:3 ratio. In addition, the study compared T-cell repertoires in thyroid tissue and in blood from six Graves' hyperthyroidism patients. After sampling, hyperthyroidism patients received methimazole starting at 30 mg daily, and ophthalmopathy patients received high-dose intravenous methylprednisolone. A second multiplex PCR round built the libraries, followed by size selection and purification. Paired-end sequencing of the libraries was performed with 100 bp reads on an Illumina HiSeq2000. SOAPnuke was used to process the raw data, removing reads that contained adapters or uncalled bases, had a mean Phred below 15, or lacked an exact match to the constant primer or identifier. High-quality paired reads were merged with COPE v1.2.5, and unique nucleotide sequences were defined as clonotypes. MiTCR v1.1 was used to align clonotypes to the IMGT TRBV, TRBD and TRBJ reference segments. Only V-J combinations with frequency above 0.0001, covering 99.2% of repertoires, were analysed. The TCS score was defined as F50 (clonal expansion) divided by E x V (chaos), with BLOSUM62-based TCRdist calculated between CDR3 peptides within each V-J. Welch's t-statistics and random forest reduced some 510 V-J features to 13, which were used in a naive Bayes classifier (R e1071). Sample size was not statistically predetermined, and investigators were not blinded to group allocation. The paper reports TCR Vbeta CDR3 sequencing of approximately 140 peripheral blood samples: approximately 41 ophthalmopathy, 70 to 85 hyperthyroidism and around 17 progressor patients.

The specimen comprised peripheral blood mononuclear cells (PBMCs), sampled at new diagnosis, from a patient treated with antithyroid drugs. Recombination linked TRBV28 to TRBJ2-7; TRBD1 is possibly the D segment (5 matching bases). This TCR came from a woman under 40 with Graves disease. Donor details come from another sample of the same person, matched by shared clones. The CDR3 in this case is CASTPSGRASEQYF. The DNA sequence follows: TGTGCCAGCACGCCTTCGGGCAGGGCAAGCGAGCAGTACTTC.